The clone carrying this T cell receptor beta chain occurred once. In the same sample, other DNA sequences code for this CDR3. This was a deep-level run. Over several immunoSEQ plates, each subset's genomic DNA was distributed in even portions. Sequenced by immunoSEQ multiplex PCR; TCRdb stores in-frame clones only, minus some. The repertoire holds about 820,000 clones, nearly 95% seen once, with more than 20% in the top ten. Between the trimmed V and J ends, which lost 3 bases and 5 bases, there was a span of 5 bases. CDR1 is SGDLS, CDR2 YYNGEE, per germline. The CDR3 covers 11 residues. The sample is drawn from a study of shared clonotypes between healthy human individuals. Study-wide background: Each donor's CD4 naive and CD4 memory cells filled three plates apiece, CD8 naive two, and CD8 memory one.

Terminally differentiated effector memory CD45RA+ cells were excluded from the naive CD8 cells, which were CD45RO-negative and positively selected for CCR7. All donors were Caucasian adults living in Nashville, Tennessee. V and J are TRBV9 and TRBJ1-2; D remains ambiguous. The sequencing input was naive CD8+ T cells sorted from blood. The TCR originated in a man aged 25-45 years in good health. DNA for the CDR3: TGTGCCAGCAGCGCAGATTATGGCTACACCTTC. Translation gives CASSADYGYTF.